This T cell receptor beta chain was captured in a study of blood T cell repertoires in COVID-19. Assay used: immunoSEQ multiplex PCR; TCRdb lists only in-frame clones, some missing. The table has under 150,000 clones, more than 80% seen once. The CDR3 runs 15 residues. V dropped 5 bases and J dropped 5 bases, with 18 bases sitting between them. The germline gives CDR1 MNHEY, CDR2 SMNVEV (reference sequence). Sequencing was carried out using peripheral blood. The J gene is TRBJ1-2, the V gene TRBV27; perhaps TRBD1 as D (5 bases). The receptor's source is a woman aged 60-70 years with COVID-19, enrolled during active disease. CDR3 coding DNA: TGTGCCAGCAGTCGTCAGGGAAGTGGGGCGTATGGCTACACCTTC. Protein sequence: CASSRQGSGAYGYTF.